A selection of T cell receptor beta chains follows, all from one sample in a study of shared clonotypes between healthy human individuals. TCRdb's table, derived via immunoSEQ multiplex PCR, lists solely in-frame clones and lacks some. The repertoire includes about 1 million clones, under 80% of them detected once, and approximately 1.5% sits in the top ten. The specimen sequenced was memory CD4+ T cells sorted from blood. The receptors come from a man aged 18 to 30 in good health. CDR3s include the opening cysteine and the closing phenylalanine or tryptophan. A D gene is named only where the DNA matches it firmly. Rows give clone size only sometimes, using once, few, many, or a class for an expanded clone.

CASSMGGEAYEQYF	TGTGCCAGCAGTATGGGCGGGGAGGCCTACGAGCAGTACTTC	TRBJ2-7	-	TRBV25-1	few
CASSFEGFSGNTIYF	TGCGCCAGCAGCTTCGAAGGCTTCTCTGGAAACACCATATATTTT	TRBJ1-3	-	TRBV5-1	once
CASSLRPSGNTDTQYF	TGCGCCAGCAGCTTACGACCTAGCGGGAACACAGATACGCAGTATTTT	TRBJ2-3	TRBD2	TRBV5-1	-
CASSRLGQGTNSPLHF	TGTGCCAGCAGTAGGTTAGGACAGGGGACTAATTCACCCCTCCACTTT	TRBJ1-6	TRBD1	TRBV6-6	-
CASSLGPKRTGVYGYTF	TGTGCCAGCAGCTTGGGACCCAAGCGGACAGGGGTCTATGGCTACACCTTC	TRBJ1-2	TRBD1	TRBV5-6	-
CASSVGRRTPQETQYF	TGTGCCAGCAGCGTAGGCCGGCGGACTCCCCAAGAGACCCAGTACTTC	TRBJ2-5	-	TRBV5-4	-
CASSPRLAGHQETQYF	TGTGCCAGCAGCCCCCGACTAGCGGGCCACCAAGAGACCCAGTACTTC	TRBJ2-5	TRBD2	TRBV11-2	-
CASSGRQASAGELFF	TGTGCCAGCAGTGGACGACAAGCCAGCGCCGGGGAGCTGTTTTTT	TRBJ2-2	-	TRBV6-1	-
CASRGGTETYEQYF	TGTGCCTCCCGGGGTGGGACAGAAACCTACGAGCAGTACTTC	TRBJ2-7	TRBD1	TRBV10-3	-
CATSRERRGGRDTQYF	TGTGCCACCAGCAGAGAGAGGCGGGGGGGCAGAGATACGCAGTATTTT	TRBJ2-3	TRBD2	TRBV15	-
CASNPGAPEDYEQYF	TGTGCCAGCAATCCGGGAGCGCCCGAGGATTACGAGCAGTACTTC	TRBJ2-7	-	TRBV2	-